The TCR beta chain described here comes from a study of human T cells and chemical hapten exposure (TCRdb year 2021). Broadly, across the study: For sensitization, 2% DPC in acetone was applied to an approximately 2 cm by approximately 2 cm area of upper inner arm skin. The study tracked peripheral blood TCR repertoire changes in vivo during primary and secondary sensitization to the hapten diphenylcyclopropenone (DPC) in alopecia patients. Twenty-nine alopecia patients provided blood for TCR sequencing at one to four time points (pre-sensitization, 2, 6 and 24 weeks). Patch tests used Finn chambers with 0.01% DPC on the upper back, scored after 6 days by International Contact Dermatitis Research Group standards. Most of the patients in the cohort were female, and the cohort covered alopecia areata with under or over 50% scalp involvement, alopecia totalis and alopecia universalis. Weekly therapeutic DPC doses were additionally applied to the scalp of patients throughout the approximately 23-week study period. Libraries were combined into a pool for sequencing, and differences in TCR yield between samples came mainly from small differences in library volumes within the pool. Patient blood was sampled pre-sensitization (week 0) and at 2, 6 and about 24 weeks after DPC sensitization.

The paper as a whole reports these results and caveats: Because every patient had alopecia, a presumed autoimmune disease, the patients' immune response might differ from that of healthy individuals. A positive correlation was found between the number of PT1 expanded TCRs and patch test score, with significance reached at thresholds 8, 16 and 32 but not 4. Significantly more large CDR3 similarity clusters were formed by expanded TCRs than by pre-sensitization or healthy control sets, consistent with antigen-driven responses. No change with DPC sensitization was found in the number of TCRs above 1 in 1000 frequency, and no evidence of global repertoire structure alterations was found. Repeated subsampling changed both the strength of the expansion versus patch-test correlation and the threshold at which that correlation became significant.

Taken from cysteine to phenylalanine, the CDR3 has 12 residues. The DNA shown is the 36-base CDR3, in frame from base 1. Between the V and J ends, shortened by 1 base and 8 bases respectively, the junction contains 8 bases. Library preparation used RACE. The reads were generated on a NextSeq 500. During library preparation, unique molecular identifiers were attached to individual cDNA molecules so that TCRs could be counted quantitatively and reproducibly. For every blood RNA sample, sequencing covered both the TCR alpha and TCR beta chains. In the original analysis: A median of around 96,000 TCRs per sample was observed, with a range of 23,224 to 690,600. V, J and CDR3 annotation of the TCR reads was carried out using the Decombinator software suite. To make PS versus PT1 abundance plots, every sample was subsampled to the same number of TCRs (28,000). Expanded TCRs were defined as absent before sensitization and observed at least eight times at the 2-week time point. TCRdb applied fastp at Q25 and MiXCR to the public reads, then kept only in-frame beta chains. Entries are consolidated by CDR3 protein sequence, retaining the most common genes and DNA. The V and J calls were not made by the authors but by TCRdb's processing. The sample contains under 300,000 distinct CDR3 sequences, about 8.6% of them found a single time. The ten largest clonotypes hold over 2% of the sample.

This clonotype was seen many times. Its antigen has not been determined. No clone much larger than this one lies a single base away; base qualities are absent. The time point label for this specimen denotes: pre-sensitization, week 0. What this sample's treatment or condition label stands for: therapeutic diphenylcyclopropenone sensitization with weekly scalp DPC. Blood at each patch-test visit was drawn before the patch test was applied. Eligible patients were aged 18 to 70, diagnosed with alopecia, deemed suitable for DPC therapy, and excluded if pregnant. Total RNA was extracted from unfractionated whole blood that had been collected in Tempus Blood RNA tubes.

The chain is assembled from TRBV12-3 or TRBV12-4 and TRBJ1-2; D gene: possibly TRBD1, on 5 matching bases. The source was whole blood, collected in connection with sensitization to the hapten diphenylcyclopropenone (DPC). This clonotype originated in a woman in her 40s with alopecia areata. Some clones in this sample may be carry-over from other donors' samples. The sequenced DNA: TGTGCCAGCAGTTTAGACCGGGGCGGCTACACCTTC. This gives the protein CASSLDRGGYTF.